This T cell receptor beta chain is from a study of Ad26.COV2.S vaccination and SARS-CoV-2 variants (dated by TCRdb to the early 2020s). For the study in its entirety: Vaccine-arm donors came from COV1001, a multicentre, randomized, double-blind, placebo-controlled phase I-IIa trial of Ad26.COV2.S in healthy adults. The TCR-sequenced set comprised roughly 30 samples: around 20 Ad26.COV2.S vaccine recipients, 5 placebo recipients and 8 SARS-CoV-2 convalescent individuals. Dosing of Ad26.COV2.S was intramuscular, at either 5x10^10 or 1x10^11 viral particles, delivered as one shot or as two shots spaced 56 days apart. Trial participants were randomized into five groups of five, in which low-dose or high-dose Ad26.COV2.S was given once or twice, or placebo was given on both occasions. The specificity and breadth of SARS-CoV-2-reactive T cell receptors after Ad26.COV2.S vaccination were assessed by TCRbeta repertoire sequencing. Blinding of investigators to trial group allocation was maintained during experiments and outcome assessment. The study at large found these results: According to the authors, total T cell responses may have been underestimated by the TCR breadth and depth analyses. Vaccine and placebo recipients had similar non-spike TCR breadth, a finding consistent with the vaccine containing only spike. The study was not powered for comparison of responses between vaccine doses or regimens. Substantial breadth of spike-specific CD8+ and CD4+ T cell responses was reported after vaccination. Higher spike-specific TCR breadth was observed in Ad26.COV2.S recipients than in placebo recipients (P = 0.0014).

Concerning this clone itself: The antigen this receptor binds is unknown. Within one base of it there is no much larger clone, and no base qualities were kept.

TCRbeta CDR3 regions were sequenced with the immunoSEQ Assay. After extraction, genomic DNA underwent amplification by bias-controlled multiplex PCR, followed by high-throughput sequencing. In the paper's pipeline: To quantify the absolute abundance of each unique TCRbeta CDR3 region, sequences were collapsed and filtered. T cell fraction was estimated by normalization of TCRbeta template counts to usable DNA, with usable DNA being measured through amplification of reference genes present in all nucleated cells. Repertoire TCRs were annotated as SARS-CoV-2-specific when V gene, CDR3 amino acid sequence and J gene were exactly matched to a known reactive TCR set. The reference SARS-CoV-2 TCR set was derived from MIRA and filtered for enrichment in COVID-19-positive ImmuneCODE repertoires, a step that removed public or cross-reactive TCRs. Using the MIRA antigens, annotated TCRs were further analysed by specific ORF or by position within an ORF. Breadth was defined as the number of annotated unique rearrangements divided by the total number of unique productive rearrangements, and depth was defined as the summed frequency of the annotated unique rearrangements. Two-sided Wilcoxon rank-sum tests were applied when comparing TCR breadth between groups. This immuneACCESS table, as held by TCRdb, lists in-frame sequences with V and J called but not all clones. Of the missing ones, under half trace to an unresolved V gene in checked studies; the others have no known cause. From that table come the V and J calls and clone size; the DNA was used to work out D and trimming. The sample table contains 440,000 or so clones; only one count was recorded for approximately 92% of them. The ten largest clones capture under 2% of the sample.

The sample's treatment or condition label is to be understood as: some 20 received Ad26.COV2.S at low or high dose, single or two shots; several received placebo; per-sample allocation not given. For vaccine and placebo recipients, repertoires were sequenced using samples collected on day 63 after the first injection. Between 29 July and 7 August 2020, Cohort 1b enrolled about 27 adults aged 18-55 years at one site in Boston, USA. Ad26.COV2.S consisted of a replication-incompetent adenovirus type 26 vector by which a prefusion-stabilized SARS-CoV-2 spike protein from the original Wuhan strain was expressed. Here the sequenced sample was peripheral blood, taken in a trial of Ad26.COV2.S vaccine versus placebo. This clonotype originated in a person between 18 and 60 years old who received the Ad26.COV2.S COVID-19 vaccine or a placebo.

The DNA is TGCGCCAGCAGTGAATTCGGGACAGCGACCTACGAGCAGTACTTC. The resulting protein is CASSEFGTATYEQYF. The V and J segments used are TRBV10-1 and TRBJ2-7; TRBD1 aligns with 7 central bases. Inclusive of the bounding cysteine and phenylalanine, the CDR3 is 15 residues long. Only the CDR3 region is kept as DNA, spanning 45 bases read in frame from base 1. CDR1 and CDR2 are drawn from the germline V gene (reference sequence): WNHNN, SYGVQD. Trimming takes 3 bases off V and 2 bases off J; junction bases not matched to a gene: 7.